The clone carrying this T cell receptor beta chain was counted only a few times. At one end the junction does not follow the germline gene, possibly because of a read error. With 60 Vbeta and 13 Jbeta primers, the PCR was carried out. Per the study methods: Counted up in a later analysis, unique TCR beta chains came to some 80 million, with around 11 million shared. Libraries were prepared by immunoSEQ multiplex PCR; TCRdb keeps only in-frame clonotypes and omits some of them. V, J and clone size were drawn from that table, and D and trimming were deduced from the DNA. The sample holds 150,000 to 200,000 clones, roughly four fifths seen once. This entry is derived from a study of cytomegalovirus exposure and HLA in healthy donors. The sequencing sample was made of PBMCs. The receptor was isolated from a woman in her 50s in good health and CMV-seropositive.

The CDR3: CASSLTSPSEAKNSQYF. The DNA for the CDR3 is TGTGCCAGCAGTTTGACTAGCCCCTCAGAGGCCAAAAACAGTCAGTACTTC. J is TRBJ2-4 and V is TRBV27; the match to TRBD2 covers 7 bases. This CDR3 comprises 17 residues. Germline lookup yields CDR1 MNHEY and CDR2 SMNVEV (reference sequence).